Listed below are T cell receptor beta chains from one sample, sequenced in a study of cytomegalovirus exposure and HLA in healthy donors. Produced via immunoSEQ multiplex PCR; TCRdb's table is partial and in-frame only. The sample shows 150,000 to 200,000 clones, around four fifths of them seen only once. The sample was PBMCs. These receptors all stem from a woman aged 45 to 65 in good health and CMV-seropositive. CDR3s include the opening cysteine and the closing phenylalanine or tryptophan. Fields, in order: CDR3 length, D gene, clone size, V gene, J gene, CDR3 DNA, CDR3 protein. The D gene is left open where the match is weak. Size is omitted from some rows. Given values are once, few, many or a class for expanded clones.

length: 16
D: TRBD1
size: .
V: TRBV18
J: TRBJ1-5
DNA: TGTGCCAGCTCACTACCCGGGACAGGGGGGTATCAGCCCCAGCATTTT
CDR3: CASSLPGTGGYQPQHF

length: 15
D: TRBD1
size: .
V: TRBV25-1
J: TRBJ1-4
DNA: TGTGCCAGCAGTGACCCACAGGGGGCTAATGAAAAACTGTTTTTT
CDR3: CASSDPQGANEKLFF

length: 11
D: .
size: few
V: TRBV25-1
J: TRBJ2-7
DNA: TGTGCCAGCAGTGACTTGAGCGGACAGTACTTC
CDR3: CASSDLSGQYF

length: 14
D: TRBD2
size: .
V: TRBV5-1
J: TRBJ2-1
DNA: TGCGCCAGCAGCTTGGAGGGACTAGGCAATGAGCAGTTCTTC
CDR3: CASSLEGLGNEQFF

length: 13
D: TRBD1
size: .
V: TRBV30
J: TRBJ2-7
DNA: TGTGCGTCAGGGGGACCCTTCTCCTACGAGCAGTACTTC
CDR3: CASGGPFSYEQYF

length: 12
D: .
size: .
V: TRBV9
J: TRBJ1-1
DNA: TGTGCCAGCAGCGTGCGCGGGGAAGAAGCTTTCTTT
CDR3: CASSVRGEEAFF

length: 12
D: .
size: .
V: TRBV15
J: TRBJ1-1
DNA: TGTGCCACCAGCAGGGTCGGGACTGAAGCTTTCTTT
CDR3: CATSRVGTEAFF

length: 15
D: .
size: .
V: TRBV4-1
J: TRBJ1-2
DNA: TGCGCCAGCAGGGGGAGGATTGGCCGCTCGTATGGCTACACCTTC
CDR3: CASRGRIGRSYGYTF

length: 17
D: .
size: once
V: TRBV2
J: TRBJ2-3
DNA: TGTGCCACCAAAAGTCCTTCAAGGAGACTTAGCACAGATACGCAGTATTTT
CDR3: CATKSPSRRLSTDTQYF

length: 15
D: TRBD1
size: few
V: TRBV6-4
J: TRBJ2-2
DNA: TGTGCCAGCAGTGACCCCCGGACAGGGGGCGGGGAGCTGTTTTTT
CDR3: CASSDPRTGGGELFF

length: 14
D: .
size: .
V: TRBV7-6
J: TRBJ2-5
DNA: TGTGCCAGCAGCTCCGCGGGGAGGAGGGAGACCCAGTACTTC
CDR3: CASSSAGRRETQYF